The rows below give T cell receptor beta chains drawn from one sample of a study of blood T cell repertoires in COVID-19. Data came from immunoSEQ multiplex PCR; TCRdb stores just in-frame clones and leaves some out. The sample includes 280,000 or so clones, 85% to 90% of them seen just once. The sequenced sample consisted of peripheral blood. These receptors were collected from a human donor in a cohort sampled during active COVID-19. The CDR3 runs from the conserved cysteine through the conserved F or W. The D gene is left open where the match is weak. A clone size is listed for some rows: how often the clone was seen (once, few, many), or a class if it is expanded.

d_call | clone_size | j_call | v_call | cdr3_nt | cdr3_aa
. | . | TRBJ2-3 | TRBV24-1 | TGTGCCACCAGCGCCACAACTAGCCCCTTTGGAGATACGCAGTATTTT | CATSATTSPFGDTQYF
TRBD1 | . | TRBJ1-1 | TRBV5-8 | TGTGCCAGCAGTCCAGGGTGGACAGGGCCTTCCTTCACTGAAGCTTTCTTT | CASSPGWTGPSFTEAFF
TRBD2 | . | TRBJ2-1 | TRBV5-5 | TGTGCCAGCAGTCGGGGTAGCGGGAGCTACAATGAGCAGTTCTTC | CASSRGSGSYNEQFF
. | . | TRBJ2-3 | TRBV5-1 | TGCGCCAGCAGCTTTACGTGGACTGGGTTGTCTATGCAGTATTTT | CASSFTWTGLSMQYF
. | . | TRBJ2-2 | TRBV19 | TGTGCCACACGGGAGCGCACCGGGGAGCTGTTTTTT | CATRERTGELFF
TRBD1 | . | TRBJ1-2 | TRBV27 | TGTGCCAGCAGTAATTCCGGGACAGGGGTAGGCTACACCTTC | CASSNSGTGVGYTF
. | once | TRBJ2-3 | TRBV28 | TGTGCCAGCAGTTTTTCAGGGAGGTCAGATACGCAGTATTTT | CASSFSGRSDTQYF
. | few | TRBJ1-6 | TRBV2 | TGTGCCAGCAGCCGAGAGGGCGATAATTCACCCCTCCACTTT | CASSREGDNSPLHF
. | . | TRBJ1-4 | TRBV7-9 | TGTGCCAGCAGCTCCCAATCATGGGCTACTGAAAAACTGTTTTTT | CASSSQSWATEKLFF
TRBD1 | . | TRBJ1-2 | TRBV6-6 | TGTGCCAGCACCTTGACAGGGTCTGGCTATGGCTACACCTTC | CASTLTGSGYGYTF
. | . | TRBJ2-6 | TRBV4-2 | TGTGCCAGCAGCCAATCCTCGTCTGGGGCCAACGTCCTGACTTTC | CASSQSSSGANVLTF
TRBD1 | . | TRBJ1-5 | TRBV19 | TGTGCCAGTAGGCACCCGGGACAGGGGGATCAGCCCCAGCATTTT | CASRHPGQGDQPQHF
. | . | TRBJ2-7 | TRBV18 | TGTGCCAGCTCACCAACGCAGACAGCCTTAGGCGAGCAGTACTTC | CASSPTQTALGEQYF
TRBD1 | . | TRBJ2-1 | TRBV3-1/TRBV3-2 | TGTGCCAGCAGCCATTATAGAAAGGGGGCAGGGAAAAGCGCATACAATGAGCAGTTCTTC | CASSHYRKGAGKSAYNEQFF
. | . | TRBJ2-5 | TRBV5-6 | TGTGCCAGCACCTTGGGGGCCCAAGAGACCCAGTACTTC | CASTLGAQETQYF
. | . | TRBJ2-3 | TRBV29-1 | TGCAGCGTTCAGGGCGGGATACGCCCTAGCACAGATACGCAGTATTTT | CSVQGGIRPSTDTQYF